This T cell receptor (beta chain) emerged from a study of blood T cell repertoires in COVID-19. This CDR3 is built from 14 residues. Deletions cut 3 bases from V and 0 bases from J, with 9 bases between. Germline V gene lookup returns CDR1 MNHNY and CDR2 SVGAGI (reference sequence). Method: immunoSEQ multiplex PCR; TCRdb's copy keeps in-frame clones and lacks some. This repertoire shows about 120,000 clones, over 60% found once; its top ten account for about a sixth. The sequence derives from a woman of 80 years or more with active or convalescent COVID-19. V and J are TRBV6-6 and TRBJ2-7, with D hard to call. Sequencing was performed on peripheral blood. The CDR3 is CASSYSSSSYEQYF. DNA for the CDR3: TGTGCCAGCAGTTATAGCAGTAGCTCCTACGAGCAGTACTTC.